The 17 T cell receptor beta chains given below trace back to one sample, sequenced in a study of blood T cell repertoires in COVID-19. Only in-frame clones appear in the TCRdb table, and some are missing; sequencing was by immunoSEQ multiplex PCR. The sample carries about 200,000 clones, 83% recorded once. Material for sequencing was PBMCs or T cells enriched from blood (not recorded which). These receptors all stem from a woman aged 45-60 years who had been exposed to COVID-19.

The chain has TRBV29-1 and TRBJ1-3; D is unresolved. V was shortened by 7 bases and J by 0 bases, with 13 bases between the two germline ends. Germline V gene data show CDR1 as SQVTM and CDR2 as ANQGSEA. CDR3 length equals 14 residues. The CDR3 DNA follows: TGCAGCGCCCTGACGGGTAGCTCTGGAAACACCATATATTTT. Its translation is CSALTGSSGNTIYF.

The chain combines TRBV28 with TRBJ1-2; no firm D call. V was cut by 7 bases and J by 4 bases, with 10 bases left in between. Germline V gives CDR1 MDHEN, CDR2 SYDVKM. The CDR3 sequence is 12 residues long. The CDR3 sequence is CASITRGYGYTF. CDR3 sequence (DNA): TGTGCCAGCATAACTCGGGGCTATGGCTACACCTTC.

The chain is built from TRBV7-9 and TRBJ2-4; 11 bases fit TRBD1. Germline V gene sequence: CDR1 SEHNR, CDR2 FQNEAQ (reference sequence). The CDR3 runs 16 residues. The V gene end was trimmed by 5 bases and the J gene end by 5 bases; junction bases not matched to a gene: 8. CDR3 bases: TGTGCCAGCAGCCCTCTGGACAGGGGGCAACAAAACATTCAGTACTTC. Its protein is CASSPLDRGQQNIQYF.

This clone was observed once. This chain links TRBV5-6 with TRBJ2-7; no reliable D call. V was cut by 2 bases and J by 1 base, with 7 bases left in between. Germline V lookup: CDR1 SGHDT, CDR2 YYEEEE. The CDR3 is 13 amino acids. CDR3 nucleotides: TGTGCCAGCAGCTTTGGGCGTTCCTACGAGCAGTACTTC. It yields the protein CASSFGRSYEQYF.

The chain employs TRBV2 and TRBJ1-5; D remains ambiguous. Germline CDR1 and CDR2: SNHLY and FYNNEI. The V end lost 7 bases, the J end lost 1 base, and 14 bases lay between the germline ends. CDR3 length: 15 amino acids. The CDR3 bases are TGTGCCAGCACCCTGGGAGACGGAAGCAATCAGCCCCAGCATTTT. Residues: CASTLGDGSNQPQHF.

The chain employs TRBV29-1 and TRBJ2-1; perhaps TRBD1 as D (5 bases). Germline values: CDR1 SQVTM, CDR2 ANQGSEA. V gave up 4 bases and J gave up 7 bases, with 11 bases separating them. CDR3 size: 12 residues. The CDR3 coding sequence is TGCAGCGTTGGGCAGGGTTTTAATGAGCAGTTCTTC. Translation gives CSVGQGFNEQFF.

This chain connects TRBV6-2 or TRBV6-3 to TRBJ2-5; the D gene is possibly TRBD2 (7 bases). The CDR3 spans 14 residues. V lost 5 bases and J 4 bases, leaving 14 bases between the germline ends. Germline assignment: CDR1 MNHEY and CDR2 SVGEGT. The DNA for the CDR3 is TGTGCCAGCAGTGAGTGGGGAGGGGGAGAGACCCAGTACTTC. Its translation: CASSEWGGGETQYF.

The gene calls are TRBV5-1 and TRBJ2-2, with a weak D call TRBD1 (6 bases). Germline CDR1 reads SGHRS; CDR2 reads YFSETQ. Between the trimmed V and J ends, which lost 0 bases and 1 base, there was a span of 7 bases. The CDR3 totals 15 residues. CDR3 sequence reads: CASSLEGVNTGELFF. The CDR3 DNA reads TGCGCCAGCAGCTTGGAGGGGGTGAACACCGGGGAGCTGTTTTTT.

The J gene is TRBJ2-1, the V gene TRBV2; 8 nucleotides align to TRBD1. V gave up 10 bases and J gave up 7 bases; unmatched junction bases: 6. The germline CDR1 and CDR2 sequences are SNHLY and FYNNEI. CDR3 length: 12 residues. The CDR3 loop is CATGGWSNEQFF. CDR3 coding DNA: TGTGCCACAGGGGGCTGGTCGAATGAGCAGTTCTTC.

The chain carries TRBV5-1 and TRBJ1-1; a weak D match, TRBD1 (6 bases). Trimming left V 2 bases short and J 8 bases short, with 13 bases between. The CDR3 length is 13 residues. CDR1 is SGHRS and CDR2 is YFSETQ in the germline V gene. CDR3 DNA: TGCGCCAGCAGCTTTGAAATGGGACAAGAAGCTTTCTTT. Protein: CASSFEMGQEAFF. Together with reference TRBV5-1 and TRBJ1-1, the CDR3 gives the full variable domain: KAGVTQTPRYLIKTRGQQVTLSCSPISGHRSVSWYQQTPGQGLQFLFEYFSETQRNKGNFPGRFSGRQFSNSRSEMNVSTLELGDSALYLCASSFEMGQEAFFGQGTRLTVV.

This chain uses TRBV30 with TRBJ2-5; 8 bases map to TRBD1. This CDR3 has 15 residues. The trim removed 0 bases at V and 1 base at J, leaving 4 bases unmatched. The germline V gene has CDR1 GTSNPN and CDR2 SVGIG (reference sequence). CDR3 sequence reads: CAWSVRTGTQETQYF. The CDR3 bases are TGTGCCTGGAGTGTACGGACAGGGACCCAAGAGACCCAGTACTTC.

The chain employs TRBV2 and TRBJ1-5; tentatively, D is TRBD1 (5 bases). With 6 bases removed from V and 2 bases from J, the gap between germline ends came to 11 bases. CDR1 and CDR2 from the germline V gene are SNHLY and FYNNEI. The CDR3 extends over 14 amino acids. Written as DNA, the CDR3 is TGTGCCAGCAGGGGGTTCAGGGGCAATCAGCCCCAGCATTTT. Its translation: CASRGFRGNQPQHF.

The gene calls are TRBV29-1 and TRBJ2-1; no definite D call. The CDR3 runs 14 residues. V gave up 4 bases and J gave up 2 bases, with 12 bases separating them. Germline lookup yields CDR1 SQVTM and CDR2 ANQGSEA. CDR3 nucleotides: TGCAGCGTTGTAATCGCGGTCCCCTACAATGAGCAGTTCTTC. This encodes CSVVIAVPYNEQFF.

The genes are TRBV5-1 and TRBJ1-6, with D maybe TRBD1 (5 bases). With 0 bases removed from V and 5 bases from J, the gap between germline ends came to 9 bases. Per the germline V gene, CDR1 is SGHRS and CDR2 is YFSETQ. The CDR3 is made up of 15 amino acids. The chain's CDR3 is CASSLGGTNNSPLHF. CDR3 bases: TGCGCCAGCAGCTTGGGGGGGACTAATAATTCACCCCTCCACTTT.

The chain's CDR3 is CASSQDPRDTEAFF. The CDR3 nucleotides are TGTGCCAGCAGCCAAGATCCCCGGGACACTGAAGCTTTCTTT. The chain combines TRBV3-1 (or the pseudogene TRBV3-2) with TRBJ1-1; D is unresolved. Looked up from germline, CDR1 is LGHDT and CDR2 is YNNKEL (reference sequence). The ends were cut back, 0 bases at V and 3 bases at J, with 8 bases in the middle. The CDR3 is made up of 14 amino acids.

The CDR3 protein is CASSYSSPAGYGYTF. CDR3 nucleotide sequence: TGTGCCAGCAGTTACTCTTCCCCGGCGGGGTATGGCTACACCTTC. J is TRBJ1-2 and V is TRBV6-2 or TRBV6-3; no clear D gene. From germline, CDR1 is MNHEY and CDR2 SVGEGT. This CDR3 comprises 15 residues. V was pared by 0 bases and J by 5 bases, with 13 bases between.

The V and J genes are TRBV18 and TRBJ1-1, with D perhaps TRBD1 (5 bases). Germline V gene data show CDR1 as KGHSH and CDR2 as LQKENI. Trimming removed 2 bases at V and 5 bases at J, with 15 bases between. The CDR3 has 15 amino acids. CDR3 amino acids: CASSPVGAKRTEAFF. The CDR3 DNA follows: TGTGCCAGCTCACCAGTAGGGGCTAAGAGGACTGAAGCTTTCTTT.